This T cell receptor beta chain was recorded in a study of blood T cell repertoires in COVID-19. Study-wide context: Italy, Spain and the United States were the sources of the convalescent and acute COVID-19 samples. Sources were T cells, B-cell-depleted T cells, or PBMCs; the material itself was cDNA or gDNA.

Followed over time, Seattle patients had been enrolled while infection was active. In the original analysis: Estimation of nucleated cell counts was performed using reference gene primer amplification. Using immunoSEQ multiplex PCR, the repertoire was profiled, and TCRdb retains in-frame clones only, with some absent. From that table come the V and J calls and clone size; the DNA was used to work out D and trimming. The sample contains about 150,000 clones, roughly four fifths of which appear only once. Sample: peripheral blood. This TCR derives from a woman in her fifties or sixties with COVID-19, enrolled during active disease.

The CDR3 loop is CASSLGAGVTDTQYF. The CDR3 DNA reads as TGTGCCAGCAGCTTAGGAGCGGGAGTCACAGATACGCAGTATTTT. The chain carries TRBV7-7 and TRBJ2-3, with TRBD2 matching over 8 bases. The V segment lost 1 base and the J segment 2 bases; nucleotides outside the gene matches: 2. CDR1 SSHAT and CDR2 FNYEAQ come from the germline V gene (reference sequence). There are 15 residues in the CDR3.